This TCR beta chain is drawn from a study of T-cell memory formation after mild COVID-19 (dated by TCRdb to the early 2020s). Concerning the study at large: TCR sequence clusters from the two donors were found to be largely donor specific. In a couple of donors, T-cell clones that expanded and contracted after mild COVID-19 were followed by sequencing TCRalpha and TCRbeta repertoires longitudinally. The cohort was made up of two young adult volunteers, one female and one male, who were previously healthy. Summary of the overall study and its limitations: Only two mild cases were covered by the study, and larger cohorts that include severe cases with pre-infection samples were considered necessary. SARS-CoV-2 specificity of the second-wave clones peaking on day 37 was not confirmed. Contracting CD4+ clones were located mainly in the CM and EM memory subsets, whereas CD8+ clones were found to be enriched in EMRA. Some responding clones were detected in pre-infection memory, which suggested that pre-existing cross-reactive memory T cells had joined the SARS-CoV-2 response. Balanced CD4/CD8 phenotypes were observed for clones contracting from day 15 to 85, whereas a bias towards CD4+ was observed for a second wave of clones expanding from day 15 to 37.

This clonotype has more than one count but fewer than ten. There is no known antigen for this receptor. No clone much larger than this one lies a single base away; base qualities are absent. The sequencer was an Illumina NovaSeq 6000. TCRalpha and TCRbeta cDNA libraries were built by 5'RACE with constant-segment primers, adding sample barcodes and unique molecular identifiers. Trizol reagent was used to extract RNA from every sample. Libraries were amplified in two PCR steps, with a second sample barcode and Illumina TruSeq adapters added in the second step. The libraries were sequenced on an Illumina NovaSeq using 2 x 150 bp paired-end reads. Per the source publication's procedure: With migec v1.2.7, reads were demultiplexed and then collapsed into UMI-guided consensus sequences. With mixcr v2.1.11, UMI consensuses were aligned to TRA and TRB V and J templates and assembled into clonotypes. A clonotype was counted as expanded or contracted only when both edgeR and NoisET called the clonotype significant, with the noise models trained on biological replicates. For edgeR calls, the cutoffs were a false discovery rate-adjusted p below 0.01 and a log2 fold-change threshold of 1. As an exploratory analysis of dynamics, max-normalized trajectories of the 1000 most abundant clonotypes were examined with PCA combined with hierarchical clustering. The CD4 or CD8 phenotype of responding clones was assigned using the separately sequenced CD4+ and CD8+ repertoires. Through fastp at Q25 and MiXCR, TCRdb rebuilt clones from the public reads, retaining in-frame beta chains. For every CDR3 protein sequence, its rows merge into one entry that carries the most common genes and DNA. V and J calls and clone size were set by TCRdb, not the authors. The table for this sample lists roughly 100,000 distinct CDR3 sequences; about an eighth of them were counted only once. The top ten clonotypes cover around 26% of the sample.

PBMCs were isolated by Ficoll-Paque density gradient centrifugation. The source is an adult woman who had mild COVID-19 (a few samples of this study predate the infection). The sample titles of this study are shuffled in the database, so cell type and time point are left out; the donor was told from shared clones. Specimen: PBMCs or a T cell subset sorted from them (not recorded which).

The encoded CDR3 is CASSSRVSEQYF. The bases read TGTGCCAGCAGTTCGAGGGTGTCCGAGCAGTACTTC. The chain is made from TRBV6-5 and TRBJ2-7; TRBD2 is possibly the D segment (5 matching bases). Cut back by 4 bases and 6 bases, the V and J ends lie 10 bases apart. As encoded in the germline V gene, CDR1 is MNHEY while CDR2 is SVGAGI. From its cysteine to its phenylalanine, the CDR3 spans 12 amino acids. Here the CDR3 DNA is all that survives: 36 bases in frame from base 1.